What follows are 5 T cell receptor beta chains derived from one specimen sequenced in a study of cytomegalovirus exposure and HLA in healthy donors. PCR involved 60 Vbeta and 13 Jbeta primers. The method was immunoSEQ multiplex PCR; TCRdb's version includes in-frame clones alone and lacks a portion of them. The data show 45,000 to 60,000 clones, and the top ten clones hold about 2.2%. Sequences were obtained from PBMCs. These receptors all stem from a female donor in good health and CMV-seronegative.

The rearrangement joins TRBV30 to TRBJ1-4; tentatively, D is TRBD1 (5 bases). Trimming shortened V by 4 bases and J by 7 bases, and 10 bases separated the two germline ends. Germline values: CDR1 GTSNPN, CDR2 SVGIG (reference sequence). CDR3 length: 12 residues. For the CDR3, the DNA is TGTGCCTGGACAGGGTGGGGTGAAAAACTGTTTTTT. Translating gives CAWTGWGEKLFF.

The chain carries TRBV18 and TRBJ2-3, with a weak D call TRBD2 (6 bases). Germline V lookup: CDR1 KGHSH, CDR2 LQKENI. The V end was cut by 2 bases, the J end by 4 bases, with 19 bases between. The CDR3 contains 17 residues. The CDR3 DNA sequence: TGTGCCAGCTCACCAGGTTTCGCGGGGCGCGGACCAGATACGCAGTATTTT. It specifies CASSPGFAGRGPDTQYF.

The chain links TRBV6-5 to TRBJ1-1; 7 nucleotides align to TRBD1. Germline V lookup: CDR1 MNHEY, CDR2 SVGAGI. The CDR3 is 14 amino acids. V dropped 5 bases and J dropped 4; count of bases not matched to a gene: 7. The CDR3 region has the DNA TGTGCCAGCAGTAGGACAGGTCGGGGCACTGAAGCTTTCTTT. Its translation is CASSRTGRGTEAFF.

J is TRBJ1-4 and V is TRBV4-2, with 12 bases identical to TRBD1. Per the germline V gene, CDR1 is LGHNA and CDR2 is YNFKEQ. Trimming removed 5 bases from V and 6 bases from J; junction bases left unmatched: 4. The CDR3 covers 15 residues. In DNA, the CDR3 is TGTGCCAGCAGCAAGGGACAGGGGGCGGATGAAAAACTGTTTTTT. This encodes CASSKGQGADEKLFF.

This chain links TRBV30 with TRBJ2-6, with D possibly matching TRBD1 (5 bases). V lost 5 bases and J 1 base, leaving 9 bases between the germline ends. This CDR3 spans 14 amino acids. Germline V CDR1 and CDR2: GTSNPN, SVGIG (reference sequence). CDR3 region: CAWGRGSGANVLTF. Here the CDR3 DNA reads TGTGCCTGGGGAAGGGGTTCTGGGGCCAACGTCCTGACTTTC. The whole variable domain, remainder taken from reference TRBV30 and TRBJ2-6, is SQTIHQWPATLVQPVGSPLSLECTVEGTSNPNLYWYRQAAGRGLQLLFYSVGIGQISSEVPQNLSASRPQDRQFILSSKKLLLSDSGFYLCAWGRGSGANVLTFGAGSRLTVL.